A selection of T cell receptor beta chains follows, all from one sample in a study of T cell responses to AZD1222 COVID-19 vaccine. Generated by immunoSEQ multiplex PCR, the TCRdb table keeps only in-frame clones and is missing some. Of 100,000 or so clones listed, 87% were seen once; the top ten hold roughly 10%. The sequences come from peripheral blood, collected 28 days after the second AZD1222 dose. Every receptor here comes from an adult who received the AZD1222 COVID-19 vaccine. The conserved cysteine and the conserved F or W are not part of the CDR3 here.

CDR3 protein,V gene
ASSGQVNTEAF,TRBV12-3/TRBV12-4
AISTLGGNQPQH,TRBV10-3
ASSDQAGAGELF,TRBV6-1
ASSPRQEGNEKLF,TRBV18
ASSHAGGTYEQY,TRBV4-2
ASSQDRLTYSGNTIY,TRBV4-3
AWSEDGYTEAF,TRBV30
ASSYKRGPGELF,TRBV6-5
ASSPGERDTQY,TRBV9
ASSLGIAGVSEQY,TRBV7-2
ASSYSISGTTGELF,TRBV6-5
AISEWGNTDTQY,TRBV10-3
ASSSLAANTQY,TRBV7-2
AIGSTDTQY,TRBV10-3
ASSIAWTNTEAF,TRBV19
ASSDFEGFQPQH,TRBV6-1
ASSPQGSTTGELF,TRBV7-8
ASSLQNEQF,TRBV7-9
ASSLQGEKLF,TRBV12-3/TRBV12-4
AWSVTVGAEAF,TRBV30
ATSDVAGEAYNEQF,TRBV24-1
ASWGADLGEQY,TRBV2
ASTTGDSYNSPLH,TRBV9
ATSSSYEQY,TRBV10-3
ASSLGGKNSNQPQH,TRBV5-4
ASSRSHTEAF,TRBV7-8
ASSPRTSGPTDTQY,TRBV5-1
ASSMSSGGSRQF,TRBV19
ASSQDPAGPYNEQF,TRBV4-2
ASSKEDVGPAGWNEQF,TRBV21-1
ASKDLDRPSPLFYT,TRBV28
ASSVAGDRNYEQY,TRBV7-2
ASSPSPTGPKNIQY,TRBV9
ASSSNTGELF,TRBV18
ASSSGQGKGGYT,TRBV5-1
ASSSRLAGVKEQF,TRBV5-1
ATQELSGAYEQY,TRBV5-1
ATSDLDSTYEQY,TRBV24-1
AWSVRMGADSGNTIY,TRBV30
ASSPISDIDGPGRETQY,TRBV23-1
ASSSPRGTGIEQY,TRBV19
ASSVSGGGHNEQF,TRBV9